This entry features one T cell receptor beta chain sequence. Its target is not known. These data belong to a study of early T cells in non-severe SARS-CoV-2 infection. Study-wide background: Chains stayed unpaired after sequencing of bulk RNA from unsorted whole blood. Study findings and constraints: Lookups in VDJdb leaned toward anti-spike CD8 responses and missed private and CD4 specificities.

Unique molecular identifier tags were affixed to discrete cDNA molecules. TCRdb analysed the 5' RACE reads with MiXCR anew, one entry per CDR3 protein. The sample includes about 76,000 distinct CDR3 sequences, approximately 10% of them seen just once. Germline assignment: CDR1 DFQATT and CDR2 SNEGSKA (reference sequence). The junction had 12 bases not matched to a gene; V was cut back by 6 bases and J by 1 base. CDR3 size: 16 residues. The V gene is TRBV20-1, the J gene TRBJ1-1, with 9 bases lining up with TRBD1. The receptor's source is an adult who was a healthcare worker with PCR-confirmed SARS-CoV-2 infection or an uninfected control (not recorded which). The sequenced sample was whole blood. CDR3 loop: CSANRGRGFRNTEAFF. The CDR3 DNA reads as TGCAGTGCCAACAGGGGGCGCGGTTTTAGGAACACTGAAGCTTTCTTT.